Listed below are T cell receptor beta chains from one sample, sequenced in a study of CD8 T cells in Susac syndrome. TCRdb passed the immunoSEQ multiplex PCR reads through MiXCR, listing each CDR3 protein once. The table lists 150,000 to 200,000 distinct CDR3 sequences, 90% to 95% of them singletons. What was sequenced was CD4+ T cells from PBMCs. These receptors originate from a human donor in good health. CDR3s include the opening cysteine and the closing phenylalanine or tryptophan. D genes are given only for firm matches. Some rows mark clone size as missing; the rest say once, few, many or name a class of expanded clone.

len	v_gene	d_gene	j_gene	abundance	CDR3aa	CDR3nt
16	TRBV2	TRBD2	TRBJ2-1	.	CASRTIGGGSDNEQFF	TGTGCCAGCAGGACCATTGGCGGGGGATCCGACAATGAGCAGTTCTTC
15	TRBV24-1	TRBD1	TRBJ2-1	.	CATSDSGQGGNEQFF	TGTGCCACCAGTGATTCGGGACAGGGGGGGAATGAGCAGTTCTTC
11	TRBV25-1	.	TRBJ2-7	few	CASSAYYEQYF	TGTGCCAGCAGTGCCTACTACGAGCAGTACTTC
14	TRBV29-1	TRBD1	TRBJ1-5	.	CSVIGQGNNQPQHF	TGCAGCGTTATAGGACAGGGGAACAATCAGCCCCAGCATTTT
14	TRBV20-1	.	TRBJ1-5	.	CSARRAPTGQPQHF	TGCAGTGCTAGGCGGGCCCCGACGGGGCAGCCCCAGCATTTT
16	TRBV20-1	.	TRBJ2-3	.	CSARDYRQSSTDTQYF	TGCAGTGCTAGAGATTATCGGCAGTCTAGCACAGATACGCAGTATTTT
12	TRBV6-5	.	TRBJ2-3	.	CASRGQGSTQYF	TGTGCCAGCAGAGGTCAGGGAAGTACGCAGTATTTT
16	TRBV5-1	.	TRBJ2-1	.	CASSLESGSSYNEQFF	TGCGCCAGCAGCTTGGAGTCAGGGAGCTCCTACAATGAGCAGTTCTTC
14	TRBV12-3/TRBV12-4	TRBD2	TRBJ2-3	.	CASSTSGRTDTQYF	TGTGCCAGCAGTACTAGCGGGCGCACAGATACGCAGTATTTT
13	TRBV6-2/TRBV6-3	.	TRBJ1-2	.	CASSYGVDYGYTF	TGTGCCAGCAGTTACGGGGTCGACTATGGCTACACCTTC
15	TRBV25-1	TRBD1	TRBJ2-1	.	CASSSTGTGDNEQFF	TGTGCCAGCAGTTCGACCGGGACAGGGGACAATGAGCAGTTCTTC
12	TRBV20-1	.	TRBJ1-1	.	CSARGRAGGAFF	TGCAGTGCTAGAGGGCGGGCAGGTGGAGCTTTCTTT
11	TRBV20-1	.	TRBJ1-2	.	CSAASVGIYTF	TGCAGTGCCGCCTCCGTCGGGATCTACACCTTC
12	TRBV13	.	TRBJ2-5	.	CASSFSRETQYF	TGTGCCAGCAGCTTCTCCAGGGAGACCCAGTACTTC
15	TRBV23-1	TRBD2	TRBJ2-3	.	CASSHTSGPTDTQYF	TGCGCCAGCAGCCATACTAGCGGGCCGACAGATACGCAGTATTTT
15	TRBV5-1	.	TRBJ1-1	.	CASSSLGQSNTEAFF	TGCGCCAGCAGCTCCCTCGGACAGAGCAACACTGAAGCTTTCTTT
16	TRBV1	.	TRBJ2-6	.	CTSSHACNSGANVLTF	TGCACCAGCAGCCACGCCTGCAACTCTGGGGCCAACGTCCTGACTTTC
12	TRBV6-5	.	TRBJ2-7	.	CASRTGRYEQYF	TGTGCCAGCAGGACAGGGAGGTACGAGCAGTACTTC
11	TRBV29-1	.	TRBJ2-7	.	CSDAEGRKQYF	TGCAGCGATGCGGAGGGGAGGAAGCAGTACTTC
14	TRBV4-3	TRBD2	TRBJ2-1	.	CASSQGIAGYEQFF	TGCGCCAGCAGCCAAGGAATAGCGGGGTATGAGCAGTTCTTC
13	TRBV5-6	.	TRBJ2-1	.	CASRVTGAHEQFF	TGTGCCAGCAGAGTTACCGGGGCACATGAGCAGTTCTTC
14	TRBV18	.	TRBJ1-5	.	CASSQGNSNQPQHF	TGTGCCAGCTCACAGGGGAATAGCAATCAGCCCCAGCATTTT
14	TRBV30	.	TRBJ1-1	.	CAWSVWGSSAEAFF	TGTGCCTGGAGTGTTTGGGGGTCTTCGGCTGAAGCTTTCTTT
15	TRBV12-3/TRBV12-4	TRBD2	TRBJ2-1	.	CASSLSGGTYNEQFF	TGTGCCAGCAGTCTTAGCGGGGGAACCTACAATGAGCAGTTCTTC
15	TRBV2	.	TRBJ1-1	.	CASSENRALNTEAFF	TGTGCCAGCAGTGAGAACAGGGCGTTGAACACTGAAGCTTTCTTT
13	TRBV7-6	.	TRBJ1-5	few	CASSLGGDQPQHF	TGTGCCAGCAGCTTAGGGGGGGATCAGCCCCAGCATTTT
15	TRBV11-1	TRBD1	TRBJ2-7	.	CASSFGTGGSYEQYF	TGTGCCAGCAGCTTCGGGACAGGGGGCTCCTACGAGCAGTACTTC
14	TRBV9	.	TRBJ1-1	.	CASSVLSGFTEAFF	TGTGCCAGCAGCGTACTATCGGGATTCACTGAAGCTTTCTTT
12	TRBV29-1	.	TRBJ1-2	.	CSVSGLSYGYTF	TGCAGCGTCTCGGGACTGAGTTATGGCTACACCTTC
14	TRBV20-1	.	TRBJ2-3	.	CSARDQDSARAQYF	TGCAGTGCTAGAGATCAGGATTCGGCCCGTGCGCAGTATTTT
12	TRBV28	TRBD1	TRBJ1-1	.	CASSSDRVGAFF	TGTGCCAGCAGTTCCGACAGGGTGGGAGCTTTCTTT
13	TRBV24-1	.	TRBJ2-3	.	CATSEAGTDTQYF	TGTGCCACCAGTGAGGCAGGGACAGATACGCAGTATTTT
17	TRBV23-1	TRBD1	TRBJ2-4	.	CASSQSRDRYYKNIQYF	TGCGCCAGCAGTCAATCTAGGGACAGATACTACAAAAACATTCAGTACTTC
16	TRBV28	TRBD2	TRBJ2-5	.	CASTERGGGDQETQYF	TGTGCCAGCACCGAGCGGGGCGGGGGAGACCAAGAGACCCAGTACTTC
12	TRBV28	.	TRBJ2-7	.	CATQGLPFEQYF	TGTGCCACCCAAGGACTCCCTTTCGAGCAGTACTTC
13	TRBV28	.	TRBJ1-5	.	CATMSYSNQPQHF	TGTGCCACCATGTCTTATAGCAATCAGCCCCAGCATTTT
15	TRBV20-1	.	TRBJ1-2	.	CSATSPRAGGYGYTF	TGCAGTGCTACCAGCCCCCGGGCTGGTGGCTATGGCTACACCTTC
15	TRBV18	TRBD1	TRBJ1-2	.	CASSPLGQGGYGYTF	TGTGCCAGCTCACCACTGGGACAGGGAGGTTATGGCTACACCTTC
14	TRBV5-1	TRBD2	TRBJ2-5	once	CASSAGLAVETQYF	TGCGCCAGCAGCGCAGGACTAGCAGTGGAGACCCAGTACTTC
16	TRBV12-3/TRBV12-4	.	TRBJ1-5	.	CASSISSGSKGQPQHF	TGTGCCAGCAGTATTTCCTCGGGCTCGAAAGGTCAGCCCCAGCATTTT
16	TRBV2	.	TRBJ2-1	.	CASSVEATSGGNEQFF	TGTGCCAGTAGTGTTGAGGCTACCTCCGGGGGCAATGAGCAGTTCTTC
14	TRBV12-3/TRBV12-4	.	TRBJ1-4	.	CASSTRREIEKLFF	TGTGCCAGCAGTACAAGGCGGGAGATTGAAAAACTGTTTTTT
14	TRBV3-1	TRBD1	TRBJ2-7	.	CASSQRDRRYEQYF	TGTGCCAGCAGCCAAAGGGACAGAAGATACGAGCAGTACTTC
15	TRBV20-1	TRBD2	TRBJ2-1	.	CSATQTSGVYNEQFF	TGCAGTGCGACCCAGACTAGCGGGGTATACAATGAGCAGTTCTTC
14	TRBV7-2	TRBD1	TRBJ2-7	.	CASSSTGGPYEQYF	TGTGCCAGCAGCTCGACAGGGGGCCCCTACGAGCAGTACTTC
14	TRBV28	TRBD1	TRBJ2-7	.	CASIPGQGSYEQYF	TGTGCCAGCATTCCGGGACAGGGCTCCTACGAGCAGTACTTC
14	TRBV7-2	.	TRBJ1-1	.	CASSLRNTNTEAFF	TGTGCCAGCAGCTTACGCAATACGAACACTGAAGCTTTCTTT
13	TRBV18	.	TRBJ1-4	.	CASSRDTNEKLFF	TGTGCCAGCTCCCGCGACACGAATGAAAAACTGTTTTTT
14	TRBV5-4	TRBD1	TRBJ1-1	once	CASRGYRGNTEAFF	TGTGCCAGCAGGGGCTACAGGGGGAACACTGAAGCTTTCTTT
14	TRBV6-5	.	TRBJ1-2	.	CASSKLRDDYGYTF	TGTGCCAGCAGTAAACTCCGGGACGACTATGGCTACACCTTC
16	TRBV27	TRBD1	TRBJ1-6	once	CASSPRDRAGNSPLHF	TGTGCCAGCAGCCCGAGGGACAGGGCCGGGAATTCACCCCTCCACTTT
15	TRBV30	TRBD1	TRBJ2-7	.	CAWSVWDRGSYEQYF	TGTGCCTGGAGTGTTTGGGACAGGGGTTCCTACGAGCAGTACTTC
15	TRBV7-9	TRBD2	TRBJ2-5	.	CASSLAGTRRETQYF	TGTGCCAGCAGCTTAGCCGGGACTAGACGAGAGACCCAGTACTTC
17	TRBV5-6	.	TRBJ2-6	.	CASSLVAARPGANVLTF	TGTGCCAGCAGCTTGGTGGCAGCCCGTCCTGGGGCCAACGTCCTGACTTTC
13	TRBV29-1	.	TRBJ2-2	.	CSVFGVNTGELFF	TGCAGCGTTTTTGGAGTCAACACCGGGGAGCTGTTTTTT
13	TRBV29-1	.	TRBJ1-2	.	CSVQGGADYGYTF	TGCAGCGTCCAAGGGGGGGCGGACTATGGCTACACCTTC
14	TRBV7-2	.	TRBJ2-5	.	CASSLEATAETQYF	TGTGCCAGCAGCTTAGAGGCGACAGCAGAGACCCAGTACTTC
13	TRBV12-3/TRBV12-4	.	TRBJ2-1	.	CASSADSYNEQFF	TGTGCCAGCAGCGCCGACAGCTACAATGAGCAGTTCTTC
16	TRBV9	.	TRBJ2-2	once	CASSVSAQGGTGELFF	TGTGCCAGCAGCGTGAGTGCGCAGGGCGGCACCGGGGAGCTGTTTTTT